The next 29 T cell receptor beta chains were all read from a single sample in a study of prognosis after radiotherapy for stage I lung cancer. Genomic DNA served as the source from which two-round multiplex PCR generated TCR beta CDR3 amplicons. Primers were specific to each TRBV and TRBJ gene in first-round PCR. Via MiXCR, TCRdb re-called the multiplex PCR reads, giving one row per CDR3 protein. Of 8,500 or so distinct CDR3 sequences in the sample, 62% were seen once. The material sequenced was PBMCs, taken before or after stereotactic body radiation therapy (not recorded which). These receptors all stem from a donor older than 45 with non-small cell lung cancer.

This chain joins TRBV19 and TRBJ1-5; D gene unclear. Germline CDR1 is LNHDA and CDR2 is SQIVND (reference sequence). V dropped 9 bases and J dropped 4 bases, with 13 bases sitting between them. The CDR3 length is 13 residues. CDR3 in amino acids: CASAQGINQPQHF. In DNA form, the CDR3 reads TGTGCCAGCGCCCAAGGAATAAATCAGCCCCAGCATTTT.

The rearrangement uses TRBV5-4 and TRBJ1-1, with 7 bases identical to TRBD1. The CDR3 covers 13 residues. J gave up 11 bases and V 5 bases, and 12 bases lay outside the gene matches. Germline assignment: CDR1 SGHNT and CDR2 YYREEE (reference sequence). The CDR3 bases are TGTGCCAGCAGACCCTTTACAGGGGCCTGGGCTTTCTTT. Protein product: CASRPFTGAWAFF.

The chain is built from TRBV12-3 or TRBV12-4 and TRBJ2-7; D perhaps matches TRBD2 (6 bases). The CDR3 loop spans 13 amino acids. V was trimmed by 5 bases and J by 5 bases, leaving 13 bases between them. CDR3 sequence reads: CASSPSGVNEQYF. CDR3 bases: TGTGCCAGCAGTCCCTCGGGGGTGAACGAGCAGTACTTC.

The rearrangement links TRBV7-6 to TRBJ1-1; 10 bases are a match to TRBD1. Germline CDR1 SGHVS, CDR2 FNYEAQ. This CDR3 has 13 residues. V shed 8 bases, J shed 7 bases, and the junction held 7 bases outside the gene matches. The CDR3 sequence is CASGLWDRGEAFF. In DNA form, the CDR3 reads TGTGCCAGCGGCCTATGGGACAGGGGTGAAGCTTTCTTT.

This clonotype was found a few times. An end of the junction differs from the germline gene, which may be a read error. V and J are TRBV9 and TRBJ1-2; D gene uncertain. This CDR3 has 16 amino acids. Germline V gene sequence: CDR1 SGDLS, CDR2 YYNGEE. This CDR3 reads CAGSVGRCDGDYGYTF. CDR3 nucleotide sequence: TGTGCCGGCAGCGTCGGAAGATGTGACGGGGACTATGGCTACACCTTC.

CDR3 coding DNA: TGTGCCAGCAGTTTGGTTCAGGCCGCCTACGAGCAGTACTTC. Translated: CASSLVQAAYEQYF. The chain links TRBV28 to TRBJ2-7; no clear D. The CDR3 consists of 14 residues. Germline V gene lookup returns CDR1 MDHEN and CDR2 SYDVKM. Trimming shortened V by 3 bases and J by 2 bases, and 11 bases separated the two germline ends.

The chain's CDR3 is CSAVKDSTDTQYF. The CDR3 nucleotides read TGCAGTGCGGTAAAGGACTCTACAGATACGCAGTATTTT. The chain uses TRBV20-1 and TRBJ2-3; maybe TRBD2 (5 bases). V shed 6 bases and J shed 3 bases, with 13 bases lying between them. Germline CDR1 and CDR2: DFQATT and SNEGSKA (reference sequence). The CDR3 spans 13 residues.

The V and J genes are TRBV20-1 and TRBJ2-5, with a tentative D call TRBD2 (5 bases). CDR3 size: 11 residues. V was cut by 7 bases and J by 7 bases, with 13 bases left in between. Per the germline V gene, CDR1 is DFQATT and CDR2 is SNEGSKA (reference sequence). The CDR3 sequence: CSVLVEATQYF. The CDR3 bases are TGCAGTGTGCTCGTGGAGGCGACCCAGTACTTC.

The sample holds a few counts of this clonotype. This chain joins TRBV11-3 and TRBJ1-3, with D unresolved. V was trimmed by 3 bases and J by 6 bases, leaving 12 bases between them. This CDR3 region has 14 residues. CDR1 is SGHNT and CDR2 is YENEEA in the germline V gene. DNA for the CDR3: TGTGCCAGCAGCTTTACGAGGGTCGTAAACACCATATATTTT. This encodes CASSFTRVVNTIYF.

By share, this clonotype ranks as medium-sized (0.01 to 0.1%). CDR3 protein: CASSEVGLSQETQYF. In DNA form, the CDR3 reads TGTGCCAGCAGTGAAGTGGGATTGAGCCAAGAGACCCAGTACTTC. The V call is TRBV2, the J call TRBJ2-5; D ambiguous. Between the trimmed V and J ends, which lost 1 base and 1 base, there was a span of 10 bases. The CDR3 contains 15 residues. Germline CDR1 SNHLY, CDR2 FYNNEI.

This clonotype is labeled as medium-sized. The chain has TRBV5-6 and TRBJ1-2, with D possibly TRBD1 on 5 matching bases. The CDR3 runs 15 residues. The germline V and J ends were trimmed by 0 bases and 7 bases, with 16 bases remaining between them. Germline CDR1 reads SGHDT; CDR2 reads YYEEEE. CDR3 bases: TGTGCCAGCAGCTTGGATATGGGGCTCGCGAGTGGCTACACCTTC. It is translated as CASSLDMGLASGYTF.

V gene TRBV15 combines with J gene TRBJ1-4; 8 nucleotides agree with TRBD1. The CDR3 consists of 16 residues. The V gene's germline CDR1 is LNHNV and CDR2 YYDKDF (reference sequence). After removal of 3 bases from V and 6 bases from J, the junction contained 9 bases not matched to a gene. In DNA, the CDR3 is TGTGCCACCAGCAGCTACTCAGGGGGCGCTGATGAAAAACTGTTTTTT. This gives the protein CATSSYSGGADEKLFF.

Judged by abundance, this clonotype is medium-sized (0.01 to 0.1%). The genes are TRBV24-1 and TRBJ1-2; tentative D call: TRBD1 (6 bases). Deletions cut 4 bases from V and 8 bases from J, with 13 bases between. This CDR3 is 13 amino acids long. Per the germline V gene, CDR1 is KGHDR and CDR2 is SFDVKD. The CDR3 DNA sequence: TGTGCCACCAGTGAGAGGGGGGAGCGCGGCTACACCTTC. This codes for CATSERGERGYTF.

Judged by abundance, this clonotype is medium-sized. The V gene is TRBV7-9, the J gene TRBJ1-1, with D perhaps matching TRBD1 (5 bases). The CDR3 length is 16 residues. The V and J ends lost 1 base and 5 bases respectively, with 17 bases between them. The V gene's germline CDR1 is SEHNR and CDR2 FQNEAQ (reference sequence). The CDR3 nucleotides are TGTGCCAGCAGCTTAGTGGTGTCGGGGGTTGATACTGAAGCTTTCTTT. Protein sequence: CASSLVVSGVDTEAFF. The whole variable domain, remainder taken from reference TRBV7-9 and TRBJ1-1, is DTGVSQNPRHKITKRGQNVTFRCDPISEHNRLYWYRQTLGQGPEFLTYFQNEAQLEKSRLLSDRFSAERPKGSFSTLEIQRTEQGDSAMYLCASSLVVSGVDTEAFFGQGTRLTVV.

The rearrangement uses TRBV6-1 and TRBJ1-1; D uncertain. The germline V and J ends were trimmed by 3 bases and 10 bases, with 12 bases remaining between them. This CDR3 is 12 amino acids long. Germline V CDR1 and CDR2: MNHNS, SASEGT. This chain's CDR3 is CASSEGRFGAFF. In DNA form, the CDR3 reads TGTGCCAGCAGTGAGGGAAGGTTTGGAGCTTTCTTT.

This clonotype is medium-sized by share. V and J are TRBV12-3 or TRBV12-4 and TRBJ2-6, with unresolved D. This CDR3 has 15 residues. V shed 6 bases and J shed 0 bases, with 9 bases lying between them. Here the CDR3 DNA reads TGTGCCAGCAGCCGGAAGGGCTCTGGGGCCAACGTCCTGACTTTC. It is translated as CASSRKGSGANVLTF.

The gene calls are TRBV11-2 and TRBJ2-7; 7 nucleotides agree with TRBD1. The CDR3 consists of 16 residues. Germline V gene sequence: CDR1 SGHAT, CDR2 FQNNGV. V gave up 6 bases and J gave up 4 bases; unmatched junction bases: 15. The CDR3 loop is CASRKGGLVGPYEQYF. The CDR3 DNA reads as TGTGCCAGCAGGAAAGGGGGCTTAGTAGGCCCATACGAGCAGTACTTC.

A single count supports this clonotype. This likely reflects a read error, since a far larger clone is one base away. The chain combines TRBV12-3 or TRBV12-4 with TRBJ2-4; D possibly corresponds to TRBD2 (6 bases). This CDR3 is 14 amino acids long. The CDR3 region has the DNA TGTGCCAGCAGTTTGGCCGGGGGAGGCAGTGAGAAGTTCTTC. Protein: CASSLAGGGSEKFF.

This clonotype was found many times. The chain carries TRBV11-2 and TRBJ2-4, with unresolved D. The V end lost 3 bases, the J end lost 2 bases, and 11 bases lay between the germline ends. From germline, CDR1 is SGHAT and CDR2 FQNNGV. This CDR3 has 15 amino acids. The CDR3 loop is CASSFVGMTKNIQYF. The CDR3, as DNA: TGTGCCAGCAGCTTTGTTGGCATGACCAAAAACATTCAGTACTTC.

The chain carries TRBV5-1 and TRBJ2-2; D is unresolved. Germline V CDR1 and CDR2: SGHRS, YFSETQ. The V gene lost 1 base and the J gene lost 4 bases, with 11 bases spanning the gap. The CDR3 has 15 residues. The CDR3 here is CASSLTTMGTGELFF. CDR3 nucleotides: TGCGCCAGCAGCTTGACAACTATGGGCACCGGGGAGCTGTTTTTT.

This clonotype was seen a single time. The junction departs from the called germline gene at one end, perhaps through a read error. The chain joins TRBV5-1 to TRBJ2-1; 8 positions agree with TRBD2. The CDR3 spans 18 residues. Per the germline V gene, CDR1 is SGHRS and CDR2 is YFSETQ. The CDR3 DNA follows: TGCGCCATCAGCCACGGTTATGGCGGGGGGTGCTCCTACAATGAGCAGTGCTTC. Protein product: CAISHGYGGGCSYNEQCF.

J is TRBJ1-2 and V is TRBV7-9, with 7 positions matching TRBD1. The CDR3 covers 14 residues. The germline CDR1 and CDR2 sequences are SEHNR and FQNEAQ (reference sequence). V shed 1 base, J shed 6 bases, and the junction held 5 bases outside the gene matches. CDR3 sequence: CASSLGGQAHGYTF. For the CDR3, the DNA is TGTGCCAGCAGCTTAGGCGGACAGGCCCATGGCTACACCTTC.

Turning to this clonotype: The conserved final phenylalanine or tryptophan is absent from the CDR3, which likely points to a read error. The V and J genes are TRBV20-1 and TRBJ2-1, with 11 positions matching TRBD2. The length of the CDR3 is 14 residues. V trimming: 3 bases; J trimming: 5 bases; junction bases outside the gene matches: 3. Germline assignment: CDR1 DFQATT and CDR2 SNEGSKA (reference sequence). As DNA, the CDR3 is TGCAGTGCTAGTGGGACTAGCGGACACAATGAGCAGTTCCCC. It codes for CSASGTSGHNEQFP.

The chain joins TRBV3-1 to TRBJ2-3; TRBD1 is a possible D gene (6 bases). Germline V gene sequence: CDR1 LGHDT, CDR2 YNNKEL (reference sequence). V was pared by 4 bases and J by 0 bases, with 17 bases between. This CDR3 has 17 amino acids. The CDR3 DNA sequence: TGTGCCAGCAGCCTATCCCCGGGACAAGGAAGCACAGATACGCAGTATTTT. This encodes CASSLSPGQGSTDTQYF.

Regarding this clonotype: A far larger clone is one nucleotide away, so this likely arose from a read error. CDR3 region: CATSDLAGVFEQYF. DNA of the CDR3: TGTGCCACCAGTGACCTAGCGGGAGTATTCGAGCAGTACTTC. The rearrangement joins TRBV24-1 to TRBJ2-7; 10 bases map to TRBD2. The CDR3 has 14 amino acids. V shed 4 bases and J 6 bases; nucleotides not matched to a gene: 5. The V gene's germline CDR1 is KGHDR and CDR2 SFDVKD.

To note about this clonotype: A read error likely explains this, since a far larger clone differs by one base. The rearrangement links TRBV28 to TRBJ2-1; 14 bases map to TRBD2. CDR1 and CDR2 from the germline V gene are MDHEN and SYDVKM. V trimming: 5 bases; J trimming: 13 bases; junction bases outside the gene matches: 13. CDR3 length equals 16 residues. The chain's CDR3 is CASSPAGLAGDETQFF. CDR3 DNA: TGTGCCAGCAGTCCCGCGGGACTAGCGGGAGACGAGACCCAGTTCTTC.

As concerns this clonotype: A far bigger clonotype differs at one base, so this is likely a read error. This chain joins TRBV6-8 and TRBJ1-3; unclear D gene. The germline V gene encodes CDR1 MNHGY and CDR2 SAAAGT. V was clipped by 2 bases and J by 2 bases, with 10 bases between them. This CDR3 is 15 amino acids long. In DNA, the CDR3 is TGTGCCAGCAGTTACACACTAGAGGCTGGAAACACCATATATTTT. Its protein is CASSYTLEAGNTIYF.

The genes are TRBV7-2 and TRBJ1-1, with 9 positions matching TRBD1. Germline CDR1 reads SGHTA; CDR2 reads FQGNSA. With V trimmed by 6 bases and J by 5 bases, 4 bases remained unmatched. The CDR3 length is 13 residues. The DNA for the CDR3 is TGTGCCAGCAGTCGGACAGGGGAGACTGAAGCTTTCTTT. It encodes CASSRTGETEAFF.

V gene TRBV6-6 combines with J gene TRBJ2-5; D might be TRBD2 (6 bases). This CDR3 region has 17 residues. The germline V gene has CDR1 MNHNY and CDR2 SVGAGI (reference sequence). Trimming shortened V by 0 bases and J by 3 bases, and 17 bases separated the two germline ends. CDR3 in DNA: TGTGCCAGCAGTTACTCGAGGGCGGGGAGAGACGAAGAGACCCAGTACTTC. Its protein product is CASSYSRAGRDEETQYF.